This T cell receptor (beta chain) was recovered during a study of human versus mouse CDR3 diversity and MHC coevolution. Using immunoSEQ multiplex PCR, the repertoire was profiled, and TCRdb retains in-frame clones only, with some absent. The sample lists tens of thousands of clones, around 93% occurring once. The sequence was obtained from a person aged 25 to 69 in good health. Sample: naive CD4+ T cells from blood. The sample's subset: CD45RO-negative CD62L-positive naive CD4 T cells.

CDR3 region: CASSLGGRGSGANVLTF. In DNA form, the CDR3 reads TGTGCCAGCAGCTTAGGTGGCAGGGGCTCTGGGGCCAACGTCCTGACTTTC. The chain carries TRBV7-2 and TRBJ2-6; D is perhaps TRBD1 (6 bases). V was shortened by 1 base and J by 0 bases, with 10 bases between the two germline ends. The CDR3 is 17 amino acids. Looked up from germline, CDR1 is SGHTA and CDR2 is FQGNSA.